This TCR beta chain stems from a study of blood T cell repertoires in COVID-19. Per the original data handling: For nucleated cells, counts were estimated from reference gene primer amplification. Here immunoSEQ multiplex PCR was the method, and the copy in TCRdb shows in-frame clones only, minus some. For V, J and clone size, that table is used; D and trimming come from the DNA. The sample has 70,000 or so clones; roughly four fifths are singletons. This clone showed up just once. Germline loops: CDR1 SGHTS, CDR2 YDEGEE. The V segment lost 3 bases and the J segment 1 base; nucleotides outside the gene matches: 15. This CDR3 region has 19 residues.

This clonotype originated in a man aged 65 to 85 with acute or convalescent COVID-19. Material for sequencing was peripheral blood. The rearrangement uses TRBV5-8 and TRBJ2-3; TRBD1 agrees at 9 bases. CDR3 bases: TGTGCCAGCAGCTCTGCTGTCCCGGGACAGGGCTTCCGCACAGATACGCAGTATTTT. This gives the protein CASSSAVPGQGFRTDTQYF.